This T cell receptor beta chain was captured by sequencing in a study of Graves' ophthalmopathy and Graves' hyperthyroidism. Study conclusions and caveats: Separation of ophthalmopathy from stable hyperthyroidism was achieved by a 13-signature model, at approximately 90% sensitivity and roughly 81% specificity. The blood repertoire also included most expanded thyroid clonotypes above 0.001 frequency.

Scientists amplified the TCR beta CDR3 regions from RNA transcripts. After a first-round RT-PCR with HTBI primers, a second-round multiplex PCR was run. TCRdb passed the multiplex PCR reads through MiXCR, listing each CDR3 protein once. The sample shows 200,000 to 250,000 distinct CDR3 sequences, roughly 21% of them seen only once. This clonotype was detected ten times or more. Its specificity is unknown. The length of the CDR3 is 15 residues. The V gene lost 0 bases and the J gene lost 6 bases, with 14 bases spanning the gap. Germline V gives CDR1 KGHDR, CDR2 SFDVKD. The V gene is TRBV24-1, the J gene TRBJ2-7; D remains ambiguous. The sequenced sample consisted of peripheral blood. This TCR was recovered from a woman aged 45 to 65 with Graves' ophthalmopathy. CDR3 in amino acids: CATSDLPRGVGEQYF. Here the CDR3 DNA reads TGTGCCACCAGTGATTTGCCCCGAGGTGTAGGCGAGCAGTACTTC.